The entry that follows covers one T cell receptor (beta chain) sequence. What the recovered Cohort 3 donors had was two negative PCRs, clearance, or symptom resolution. The data were obtained in a study of blood T cell repertoires in COVID-19. Across the study: Material from acute and convalescent COVID-19 was sourced from the United States, Italy and Spain.

Looked up from germline, CDR1 is MNHEY and CDR2 is SVGAGI. V lost 4 bases and J lost 6; bases outside the gene matches: 7. The CDR3 totals 14 residues. Produced via immunoSEQ multiplex PCR; TCRdb's table is partial and in-frame only. The sample contains around 380,000 clones, 87% of which appear only once. The sample taken for sequencing was PBMCs or T cells enriched from blood (not recorded which). The chain recombines TRBV6-5 with TRBJ1-2, with 8 bases that match TRBD1. The TCR comes from a man between 25 and 39 years old who had recovered from COVID-19. This chain's CDR3 is CASSSDRERNGYTF. CDR3 coding DNA: TGTGCCAGCAGTTCGGACAGGGAGAGAAATGGCTACACCTTC.